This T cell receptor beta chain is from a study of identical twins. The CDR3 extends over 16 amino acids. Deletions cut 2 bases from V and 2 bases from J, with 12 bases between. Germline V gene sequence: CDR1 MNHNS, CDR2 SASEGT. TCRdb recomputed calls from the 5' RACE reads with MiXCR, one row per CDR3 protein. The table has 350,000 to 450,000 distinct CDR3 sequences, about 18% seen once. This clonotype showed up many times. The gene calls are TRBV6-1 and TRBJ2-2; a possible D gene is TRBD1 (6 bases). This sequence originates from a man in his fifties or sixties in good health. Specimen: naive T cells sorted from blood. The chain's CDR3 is CASSEPGTLNTGELFF. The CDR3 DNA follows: TGTGCCAGCAGTGAACCCGGGACACTAAACACCGGGGAGCTGTTTTTT.